A single sample gave rise to the 32 T cell receptor beta chains below, sequenced in a study of early T cells in non-severe SARS-CoV-2 infection. MiXCR was run by TCRdb on the 5' RACE reads, yielding one entry per CDR3 protein. This sample yields about 79,000 distinct CDR3 sequences, of which about 12% are seen a single time; approximately 6% belongs to the top ten. The sample comprised whole blood. These receptors originate from an adult who was a healthcare worker with PCR-confirmed SARS-CoV-2 infection or an uninfected control (not recorded which).

This clonotype was counted only a few times. The chain is built from TRBV7-6 and TRBJ2-5; 7 bases are shared with TRBD2. V gave up 0 bases and J gave up 5 bases; unmatched junction bases: 6. This CDR3 comprises 15 residues. Germline CDR1 is SGHVS and CDR2 is FNYEAQ. The CDR3 nucleotides read TGTGCCAGCAGCTTAGCGGGTCTAGCGGAGGAGACCCAGTACTTC. Its translation is CASSLAGLAEETQYF. Using reference TRBV7-6 and TRBJ2-5 for the parts outside the CDR3, the full variable domain is GAGVSQSPRYKVTKRGQDVALRCDPISGHVSLYWYRQALGQGPEFLTYFNYEAQQDKSGLPNDRFSAERPEGSISTLTIQRTEQRDSAMYRCASSLAGLAEETQYFGPGTRLLVL.

This chain connects TRBV9 to TRBJ1-1; D may be TRBD1 (5 bases). The ends were cut back, 0 bases at V and 0 bases at J, with 9 bases in the middle. The germline gives CDR1 SGDLS, CDR2 YYNGEE. The CDR3 spans 15 residues. CDR3 residues: CASSVEGDLNTEAFF. The CDR3 nucleotides read TGTGCCAGCAGCGTAGAAGGGGACCTGAACACTGAAGCTTTCTTT.

This clonotype was picked up a small number of times. V gene TRBV2 combines with J gene TRBJ1-2; unclear D gene. Between the trimmed V and J ends, which lost 0 bases and 4 bases, there was a span of 9 bases. Germline values: CDR1 SNHLY, CDR2 FYNNEI. The CDR3 is made up of 14 amino acids. Here the CDR3 reads CASSEARTLYGYTF. The CDR3 coding sequence is TGTGCCAGCAGTGAAGCGCGAACCCTCTATGGCTACACCTTC.

This clonotype was recorded many times. V is TRBV18 and J is TRBJ2-7, with D perhaps assigned TRBD1 or TRBD2 (5 bases each). Trimming took 5 bases from V and 0 from J, leaving 17 bases between them. In germline, CDR1 is KGHSH, CDR2 LQKENI. The CDR3 length is 16 residues. The DNA for the CDR3 is TGTGCCAGCTCAACCGGATCCGGGGCTCTCTCCTACGAGCAGTACTTC. It translates to CASSTGSGALSYEQYF.

The chain links TRBV15 to TRBJ1-2, with D unclear. The germline gives CDR1 LNHNV, CDR2 YYDKDF (reference sequence). The CDR3 is 13 amino acids. V lost 1 base to trimming and J lost 3 bases, with 6 bases between them. CDR3 in DNA: TGTGCCACCAGCAGAGGACGGGACTATGGCTACACCTTC. Encoded protein: CATSRGRDYGYTF.

This clonotype has more than one count but fewer than ten. The rearrangement joins TRBV10-3 to TRBJ2-5; 9 nucleotides agree with TRBD1. The CDR3 totals 14 residues. V gave up 6 bases and J gave up 4 bases; unmatched junction bases: 6. Germline CDR1 is ENHRY and CDR2 is SYGVKD. The CDR3 DNA follows: TGTGCCATCAGCTTACAGGGGGCCCCAGAGACCCAGTACTTC. Protein product: CAISLQGAPETQYF.

This clonotype was picked up a small number of times. The chain joins TRBV28 to TRBJ2-3; D possibly corresponds to TRBD2 (5 bases). Germline V lookup: CDR1 MDHEN, CDR2 SYDVKM. V lost 7 bases, J lost 1 base, and 6 bases lay in between. This CDR3 has 12 amino acids. CDR3 DNA sequence: TGTGCCAGCACCGGGGGCACAGATACGCAGTATTTT. This codes for CASTGGTDTQYF.

There are many counts of this clonotype. The V call is TRBV29-1, the J call TRBJ2-7; 7 bases line up with TRBD2. Germline CDR1 reads SQVTM; CDR2 reads ANQGSEA. V gave up 0 bases and J gave up 6 bases; unmatched junction bases: 5. This CDR3 has 13 amino acids. CDR3 nucleotides: TGCAGCGTTGAAGAGCGGGAGACTGCCGAGCAGTACTTC. Amino acids: CSVEERETAEQYF.

This clonotype was observed a few times. The rearrangement uses TRBV29-1 and TRBJ1-3; TRBD1 matches at 7 bases. The germline V gene has CDR1 SQVTM and CDR2 ANQGSEA. CDR3 size: 14 residues. The junction had 7 bases not matched to a gene; V was cut back by 1 base and J by 7 bases. This CDR3 is CSVEGAGGGNTIYF. As DNA, the CDR3 is TGCAGCGTTGAAGGAGCAGGGGGAGGTAACACCATATATTTT.

The chain links TRBV18 to TRBJ2-7; possibly TRBD1 for D (6 bases). The CDR3 loop spans 15 amino acids. The V and J ends lost 1 base and 3 bases respectively, with 13 bases between them. Per germline, CDR1 KGHSH and CDR2 LQKENI. The CDR3 sequence is CASSPRPGQNYEQYF. In DNA form, the CDR3 reads TGTGCCAGCTCACCACGCCCCGGACAGAACTACGAGCAGTACTTC.

This sequence joins TRBV12-3 or TRBV12-4 and TRBJ2-1; no clear D gene. The V and J ends lost 2 bases and 0 bases respectively, with 11 bases between them. The CDR3 extends over 16 amino acids. CDR3 sequence: CASSLLPRPSYNEQFF. CDR3 coding DNA: TGTGCCAGCAGTTTATTGCCCAGACCCTCCTACAATGAGCAGTTCTTC.

This clonotype was observed many times. The chain joins TRBV9 to TRBJ2-2; no clear D. CDR1 is SGDLS, CDR2 YYNGEE, per germline. CDR3 length: 17 residues. V lost 4 bases and J 1 base, leaving 17 bases between the germline ends. The CDR3: CASSPTGHHLNTGELFF. The CDR3, as DNA: TGTGCCAGCAGCCCCACCGGGCACCACCTGAACACCGGGGAGCTGTTTTTT. The full variable domain, rest sourced from reference TRBV9 and TRBJ2-2, is DSGVTQTPKHLITATGQRVTLRCSPRSGDLSVYWYQQSLDQGLQFLIQYYNGEERAKGNILERFSAQQFPDLHSELNLSSLELGDSALYFCASSPTGHHLNTGELFFGEGSRLTVL.

Ten or more counts support this clonotype. This chain uses TRBV5-1 with TRBJ1-2; D uncertain. The CDR3 extends over 13 amino acids. Germline CDR1 SGHRS, CDR2 YFSETQ. Trimming cost V 0 bases and J 6 bases, with 9 bases left between them. CDR3 coding DNA: TGCGCCAGCAGCTTGGTAGGGTTCGATGGCTACACCTTC. Its translation: CASSLVGFDGYTF.

The chain links TRBV13 to TRBJ1-2, with a tentative D call TRBD1 (5 bases). CDR3 length: 14 amino acids. From germline, CDR1 is PRHDT and CDR2 FYEKMQ (reference sequence). Deletions cut 2 bases from V and 4 bases from J, with 11 bases between. This CDR3 is CASSLLRGLYGYTF. In nucleotides, the CDR3 is TGTGCCAGCAGCTTACTTAGGGGACTCTATGGCTACACCTTC.

This clonotype was counted only a few times. J is TRBJ1-1 and V is TRBV6-2 or TRBV6-3; D not resolved. This CDR3 contains 16 residues. The ends were cut back, 7 bases at V and 5 bases at J, with 23 bases in the middle. The V gene's germline CDR1 is MNHEY and CDR2 SVGEGT. The CDR3: CASNQPPGSVRTEAFF. The DNA for the CDR3 is TGTGCCAGCAACCAACCCCCGGGATCCGTCCGGACTGAAGCTTTCTTT.

This clonotype was observed at least ten times. The chain combines TRBV24-1 with TRBJ1-1; D unclear. The V and J ends lost 1 base and 5 bases respectively, with 4 bases between them. The CDR3 is 12 residues long. Germline V gives CDR1 KGHDR, CDR2 SFDVKD. This CDR3 is CATSDFGTEAFF. The CDR3 DNA reads TGTGCCACCAGTGATTTTGGGACTGAAGCTTTCTTT.

The chain joins TRBV2 to TRBJ1-5, with D perhaps matching TRBD1 (6 bases). The V gene lost 5 bases and the J gene lost 3 bases, with 11 bases spanning the gap. The germline V gene encodes CDR1 SNHLY and CDR2 FYNNEI. The CDR3 consists of 14 residues. CDR3 in amino acids: CASSPRGYNQPQHF. The CDR3 region has the DNA TGTGCCAGCAGTCCCAGGGGTTACAATCAGCCCCAGCATTTT.

The J gene is TRBJ2-7, the V gene TRBV7-2; D is unresolved. Between the trimmed V and J ends, which lost 1 base and 2 bases, there was a span of 12 bases. Germline CDR1 is SGHTA and CDR2 is FQGNSA. The CDR3 length is 15 residues. CDR3 in DNA: TGTGCCAGCAGCTTAGGGGCCTGGCCCCCCTACGAGCAGTACTTC. Protein sequence: CASSLGAWPPYEQYF. Complete variable domain (other parts from reference TRBV7-2 and TRBJ2-7): GAGVSQSPSNKVTEKGKDVELRCDPISGHTALYWYRQSLGQGLEFLIYFQGNSAPDKSGLPSDRFSAERTGGSVSTLTIQRTQQEDSAVYLCASSLGAWPPYEQYFGPGTRLTVT.

The chain has TRBV6-5 and TRBJ1-1; tentatively, D is TRBD1 (5 bases). CDR1 is MNHEY and CDR2 is SVGAGI in the germline V gene. V lost 7 bases to trimming and J lost 4 bases, with 13 bases between them. CDR3 length equals 13 residues. DNA of the CDR3: TGTGCCAGCACTCCCTGGGGGGGCACTGAAGCTTTCTTT. Residues: CASTPWGGTEAFF.

This clonotype has only a few counts. The chain carries TRBV5-5 and TRBJ2-3; 8 bases align to TRBD1. Trimming took 3 bases from V and 6 from J; bases not matched to a gene: 6. The CDR3 has 14 residues. Looked up from germline, CDR1 is SGHKS and CDR2 is YYEKEE (reference sequence). CDR3 amino acids: CASSSGTGVDTQYF. The CDR3, as DNA: TGTGCCAGCAGCTCCGGGACAGGTGTCGATACGCAGTATTTT.

The chain is built from TRBV28 and TRBJ2-5; perhaps TRBD1 as D (6 bases). V was clipped by 3 bases and J by 5 bases, with 13 bases between them. Germline CDR1 is MDHEN and CDR2 is SYDVKM. The CDR3 length is 14 residues. In DNA form, the CDR3 reads TGTGCCAGCAGTTTTCAGGGGAGTCAGGAGACCCAGTACTTC. Translated, it gives CASSFQGSQETQYF.

This clonotype came up a few times. V is TRBV7-2 and J is TRBJ1-3, with unresolved D. Trimming pared 4 bases from V and 0 bases from J, leaving 13 bases between. The CDR3 is 16 amino acids. CDR1 is SGHTA, CDR2 FQGNSA, per germline. The CDR3 is CASSSRTGNSGNTIYF. The CDR3 nucleotides are TGTGCCAGCAGCTCGAGGACCGGAAACTCTGGAAACACCATATATTTT.

This clonotype has a count of ten or more. The chain is built from TRBV11-3 and TRBJ2-5; TRBD2 agrees at 7 bases. The CDR3 is made up of 13 amino acids. The germline V gene has CDR1 SGHNT and CDR2 YENEEA. V lost 6 bases and J lost 4; bases outside the gene matches: 5. This chain's CDR3 is CASSHWGGETQYF. The CDR3 bases are TGTGCCAGCAGTCATTGGGGGGGAGAGACCCAGTACTTC.

The rearrangement joins TRBV6-2 or TRBV6-3 to TRBJ2-1; no definite D call. The germline CDR1 and CDR2 sequences are MNHEY and SVGEGT. V shed 0 bases and J shed 0 bases, with 18 bases lying between them. The length of the CDR3 is 19 residues. The CDR3 reads CASSYSLSASPSSYNEQFF. In DNA form, the CDR3 reads TGTGCCAGCAGTTACTCCCTTTCCGCGTCCCCGAGCTCCTACAATGAGCAGTTCTTC.

The V gene is TRBV5-4, the J gene TRBJ1-4; D is perhaps TRBD1 (5 bases). Germline V CDR1 and CDR2: SGHNT, YYREEE (reference sequence). V gave up 3 bases and J gave up 0 bases, with 9 bases separating them. The CDR3 has 15 amino acids. The CDR3 region has the DNA TGTGCCAGCAGCTCGGGACCGCCAACTAATGAAAAACTGTTTTTT. Protein sequence: CASSSGPPTNEKLFF. Together with reference TRBV5-4 and TRBJ1-4, the CDR3 gives the full variable domain: ETGVTQSPTHLIKTRGQQVTLRCSSQSGHNTVSWYQQALGQGPQFIFQYYREEENGRGNFPPRFSGLQFPNYSSELNVNALELDDSALYLCASSSGPPTNEKLFFGSGTQLSVL.

This clonotype came up a few times. The V gene is TRBV30, the J gene TRBJ2-7; D is possibly TRBD1 or TRBD2 (5 bases each). CDR3 size: 17 residues. Germline lookup yields CDR1 GTSNPN and CDR2 SVGIG (reference sequence). Trimming pared 0 bases from V and 0 bases from J, leaving 18 bases between. CDR3 nucleotide sequence: TGTGCCTGGAGTGTGGTAGGTAGGGGACCCAGCTCCTACGAGCAGTACTTC. Encoded protein: CAWSVVGRGPSSYEQYF.

This clonotype showed up just a few times. The chain carries TRBV5-1 and TRBJ2-2; D may be TRBD1 or TRBD2 (5 bases each). The CDR3 consists of 15 residues. Trimming removed 6 bases from V and 4 bases from J, with 16 bases in between. Germline CDR1 reads SGHRS; CDR2 reads YFSETQ. The DNA of the CDR3 is TGCGCCAGCAAACTAGGGGCCTTGGGCACCGGGGAGCTGTTTTTT. This encodes CASKLGALGTGELFF.

This clonotype was observed at least ten times. The J gene is TRBJ2-1, the V gene TRBV30, with D uncertain. Germline V gene sequence: CDR1 GTSNPN, CDR2 SVGIG (reference sequence). CDR3 length: 15 residues. Trimming stripped 0 bases from V and 4 bases from J, with 13 bases between. The CDR3 reads CAWSVGSSLYNEQFF. In DNA form, the CDR3 reads TGTGCCTGGAGTGTTGGCAGCAGCTTATACAATGAGCAGTTCTTC.

The chain uses TRBV12-3 or TRBV12-4 and TRBJ1-1; no clear D gene. Between the trimmed V and J ends, which lost 5 bases and 3 bases, there was a span of 13 bases. CDR3 size: 14 residues. The CDR3 loop reads CASSHSREYTEAFF. CDR3 nucleotide sequence: TGTGCCAGCAGTCATTCCCGAGAGTACACTGAAGCTTTCTTT.

This clonotype showed up just a few times. This rearrangement joins TRBV6-5 to TRBJ2-1; D ambiguous. Germline V gene lookup returns CDR1 MNHEY and CDR2 SVGAGI. The V end was cut by 0 bases, the J end by 0 bases, with 12 bases between. The CDR3 length is 17 residues. CDR3 nucleotides: TGTGCCAGCAGTTACTCGTCAGAGCCCAGCTCCTACAATGAGCAGTTCTTC. Protein product: CASSYSSEPSSYNEQFF.

This clonotype occurred many times. The J gene is TRBJ1-1, the V gene TRBV7-9; D is unresolved. Trimming took 1 base from V and 4 from J, leaving 10 bases between them. The CDR3 length is 14 residues. Germline CDR1 and CDR2: SEHNR and FQNEAQ (reference sequence). CDR3 nucleotide sequence: TGTGCCAGCAGCTTAGAGGCCCTGGGCACTGAAGCTTTCTTT. Translation gives CASSLEALGTEAFF.

V gene TRBV18 combines with J gene TRBJ2-4; unclear D gene. Germline V gene sequence: CDR1 KGHSH, CDR2 LQKENI. This CDR3 spans 15 amino acids. The ends were cut back, 3 bases at V and 0 bases at J, with 9 bases in the middle. The CDR3 spells CASSPPAVAKNIQYF. CDR3 sequence (DNA): TGTGCCAGCTCACCCCCGGCGGTAGCCAAAAACATTCAGTACTTC.